This T cell receptor (beta chain) is from a study of blood T cell repertoires in COVID-19. The CDR3 consists of 12 residues. Trimming left V 2 bases short and J 7 bases short, with 5 bases between. Per the germline V gene, CDR1 is KGHSH and CDR2 is LQKENI. The assay was immunoSEQ multiplex PCR, and TCRdb's table has in-frame clones only and misses some. Of about 260,000 clones in the sample, around 93% were seen once. The chain is built from TRBV18 and TRBJ1-4, with no clear D. The clonotype comes from a man between 35 and 55 years old who had been exposed to COVID-19. Sequencing input: PBMCs or T cells enriched from blood (not recorded which). CDR3 coding DNA: TGTGCCAGCTCACCAGAGTTTGAAAAACTGTTTTTT. Encoded protein: CASSPEFEKLFF. Full variable domain (rest looked up from reference TRBV18 and TRBJ1-4): NAGVMQNPRHLVRRRGQEARLRCSPMKGHSHVYWYRQLPEEGLKFMVYLQKENIIDESGMPKERFSAEFPKEGPSILRIQQVVRGDSAAYFCASSPEFEKLFFGSGTQLSVL.